This T cell receptor (beta chain) was identified during a study of T cell repertoires in cytomegalovirus infection. About the research overall: CMV infection plus the matching HLA type was flagged by public TCR beta signatures.

MiXCR, run by TCRdb on the reads, gives a single entry per CDR3 protein. The table includes 290,000 or so distinct CDR3 sequences, roughly 23% detected once. Per the germline V gene, CDR1 is SEHNR and CDR2 is FQNEAQ (reference sequence). Deletions cut 3 bases from V and 5 bases from J, with 14 bases between. The CDR3 runs to 14 residues. In the case of this clonotype: The target antigen is unknown.

Study results and limitations: The response measured ex vivo was dominated by TCR beta clonotypes (HLA-C-restricted and CMV-specific).

The chain uses TRBV7-9 and TRBJ2-7; TRBD1 is a possible D gene (6 bases). This TCR was recovered from a human donor in good health (CMV status not recorded). Some clones in this sample may be carry-over from other donors' samples. Sequenced sample: PBMCs. The chain's CDR3 is CASSFLTGLDEQYF. CDR3 coding DNA: TGTGCCAGCAGCTTCTTAACAGGGTTGGACGAGCAGTACTTC.